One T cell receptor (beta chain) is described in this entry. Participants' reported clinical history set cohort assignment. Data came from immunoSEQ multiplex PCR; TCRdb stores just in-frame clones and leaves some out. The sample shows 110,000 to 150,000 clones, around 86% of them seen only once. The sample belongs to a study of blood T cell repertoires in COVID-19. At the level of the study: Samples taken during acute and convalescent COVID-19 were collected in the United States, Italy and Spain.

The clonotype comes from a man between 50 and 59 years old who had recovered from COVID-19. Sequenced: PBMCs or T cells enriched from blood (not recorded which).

CDR3 loop: CASARGPGAPEAFF. The CDR3 region has the DNA TGTGCCAGCGCCAGGGGCCCTGGGGCGCCTGAAGCTTTCTTT. The rearrangement joins TRBV18 to TRBJ1-1, with D perhaps TRBD1 (6 bases). Germline V lookup: CDR1 KGHSH, CDR2 LQKENI. This CDR3 is built from 14 residues. Trimming took off 8 bases at V and 6 bases at J, with 19 bases between the two ends. Drawing the rest from reference TRBV18 and TRBJ1-1, the complete variable domain is NAGVMQNPRHLVRRRGQEARLRCSPMKGHSHVYWYRQLPEEGLKFMVYLQKENIIDESGMPKERFSAEFPKEGPSILRIQQVVRGDSAAYFCASARGPGAPEAFFGQGTRLTVV.